These 30 T cell receptor beta chains were sequenced from one sample in a study of T-cell memory formation after mild COVID-19. TCRdb reprocessed the 5' RACE reads with MiXCR, giving one entry per CDR3 protein. The data show about 430,000 distinct CDR3 sequences, less than 25% seen once. The sample was PBMCs or a T cell subset sorted from them (not recorded which). The receptors were sampled from an adult woman who had mild COVID-19 (a few samples of this study predate the infection). Cell type and time point are not known.

This clonotype has a handful of counts. The chain combines TRBV4-3 with TRBJ1-1, with a tentative D call TRBD1 (5 bases). Germline assignment: CDR1 LGHNA and CDR2 YSLEER. The CDR3 length is 16 residues. Trimming removed 4 bases at V and 4 bases at J, with 19 bases between. The DNA of the CDR3 is TGCGCCAGCAGCCCCACCTCGGGGGACGGGGCCACTGAAGCTTTCTTT. It is translated as CASSPTSGDGATEAFF.

This sequence joins TRBV2 and TRBJ2-4, with D hard to call. Trimming took off 0 bases at V and 0 bases at J, with 6 bases between the two ends. This CDR3 has 15 residues. Germline CDR1 and CDR2: SNHLY and FYNNEI. CDR3 nucleotide sequence: TGTGCCAGCAGTGAAGCGACTGTAGCCAAAAACATTCAGTACTTC. Amino acids: CASSEATVAKNIQYF.

This sequence joins TRBV25-1 and TRBJ2-5, with D unclear. This CDR3 is 9 amino acids long. Trimming shortened V by 5 bases and J by 9 bases, and 4 bases separated the two germline ends. The V gene's germline CDR1 is MGHDK and CDR2 SYGVNS. The CDR3 region has the DNA TGTGCCAGCAGTCAAGCCCAGTACTTC. Protein: CASSQAQYF.

J is TRBJ2-2 and V is TRBV5-1; D remains unclear. CDR1 and CDR2 from the germline V gene are SGHRS and YFSETQ. The CDR3 runs to 15 residues. With 0 bases removed from V and 1 base from J, the gap between germline ends came to 7 bases. CDR3 sequence reads: CASSLGAGNTGELFF. In DNA form, the CDR3 reads TGCGCCAGCAGCTTGGGGGCAGGGAACACCGGGGAGCTGTTTTTT.

The chain joins TRBV4-1 to TRBJ2-4, with 7 bases aligning to TRBD1. The trim removed 0 bases at V and 3 bases at J, leaving 5 bases unmatched. The length of the CDR3 is 16 residues. Germline V gene data show CDR1 as MGHRA and CDR2 as YSYEKL. The CDR3 nucleotides read TGCGCCAGCAGCCAAGACCCCCGACAGGGCAAAAACATTCAGTACTTC. Translating it yields CASSQDPRQGKNIQYF.

This clonotype was seen a handful of times. V is TRBV5-5 and J is TRBJ1-1, with TRBD1 as a possible D gene (5 bases). V was cut by 1 base and J by 6 bases, with 10 bases left in between. The CDR3 covers 13 residues. Germline values: CDR1 SGHKS, CDR2 YYEKEE (reference sequence). DNA for the CDR3: TGTGCCAGCAGCTTGTTTGAGGGGCCTGAAGCTTTCTTT. It encodes CASSLFEGPEAFF.

The genes are TRBV29-1 and TRBJ2-7; 8 nucleotides match TRBD1. CDR3 length equals 15 residues. CDR1 and CDR2 (germline): SQVTM, ANQGSEA. The trim removed 1 base at V and 5 bases at J, leaving 10 bases unmatched. CDR3 sequence (DNA): TGCAGCGTTGAAGGTATAGGACAGGGAATCAACGAGCAGTACTTC. It yields the protein CSVEGIGQGINEQYF.

The chain carries TRBV7-6 and TRBJ2-1, with D perhaps TRBD2 (6 bases). The CDR3 extends over 13 amino acids. V lost 3 bases and J lost 8, with 11 bases in between. Germline-derived CDR1 and CDR2 are SGHVS and FNYEAQ. Here the CDR3 DNA reads TGTGCCAGCAGCTTGTCGGAGGGGCATGAGCAGTTCTTC. This sequence encodes CASSLSEGHEQFF.

The rearrangement uses TRBV7-9 and TRBJ2-1; TRBD1 might be the D (6 bases). The CDR3 length is 14 residues. V was clipped by 5 bases and J by 4 bases, with 12 bases between them. The germline V gene has CDR1 SEHNR and CDR2 FQNEAQ (reference sequence). The CDR3 region is CASSPPDRYNEQFF. The CDR3 coding sequence is TGTGCCAGCAGCCCCCCGGACAGATACAATGAGCAGTTCTTC.

On this clonotype: One end of the junction varies from germline; a read error may be responsible. This chain joins TRBV20-1 and TRBJ1-5, with 8 bases matching TRBD1. Germline V lookup: CDR1 DFQATT, CDR2 SNEGSKA (reference sequence). The CDR3 is 17 residues long. Written as DNA, the CDR3 is TGCAGTGCTGCGGATAGGACAGGGATAGCCGGCGGTCAGCCCCAGAATTTT. Translation: CSAADRTGIAGGQPQNF.

The CDR3 sequence is CASSHTGGAPSNYGYTF. CDR3 nucleotides: TGTGCCAGCAGTCACACAGGGGGCGCCCCCTCTAACTATGGCTACACCTTC. The V and J genes are TRBV12-3 or TRBV12-4 and TRBJ1-2, with 9 bases identical to TRBD1. The CDR3 has 17 residues. V was pared by 5 bases and J by 0 bases, with 10 bases of the junction left unmatched.

V gene TRBV2 combines with J gene TRBJ1-4; 10 bases are shared with TRBD1. The CDR3 contains 14 residues. V trimming: 6 bases; J trimming: 8 bases; junction bases outside the gene matches: 6. Germline V CDR1 and CDR2: SNHLY, FYNNEI. The CDR3 is CASRGQGPGEKLFF. The CDR3 nucleotides read TGTGCCAGCAGGGGACAGGGGCCGGGAGAAAAACTGTTTTTT.

The chain is built from TRBV7-2 and TRBJ2-2; D is uncertain. Germline V gives CDR1 SGHTA, CDR2 FQGNSA. V lost 4 bases, J lost 10 bases, and 10 bases lay in between. This CDR3 spans 12 amino acids. The CDR3 loop is CASSSDTVELFF. DNA for the CDR3: TGTGCCAGCAGCTCTGACACGGTGGAGCTGTTTTTT.

The table lists this clonotype with a few counts. V gene TRBV7-3 combines with J gene TRBJ2-1; TRBD2 matches 13 bases. V lost 5 bases, J lost 9 bases, and 4 bases stayed unmatched. CDR3 length: 14 residues. In germline, CDR1 is SGHTA, CDR2 FQGTGA. Here the CDR3 DNA reads TGTGCCAGCAGCGCGACTAGCGGGGGGTTTGAGCAGTTCTTC. Translation: CASSATSGGFEQFF.

V gene TRBV5-1 combines with J gene TRBJ2-2; D is uncertain. V was pared by 4 bases and J by 1 base, with 5 bases between. CDR1 and CDR2 from the germline V gene are SGHRS and YFSETQ. This CDR3 has 13 amino acids. The CDR3 region is CASSQENTGELFF. Here the CDR3 DNA reads TGCGCCAGCAGCCAGGAGAACACCGGGGAGCTGTTTTTT.

The chain carries TRBV6-5 and TRBJ2-6, with D perhaps TRBD1 (5 bases). V lost 6 bases to trimming and J lost 3 bases, with 9 bases between them. CDR1 is MNHEY and CDR2 is SVGAGI in the germline V gene. CDR3 length: 14 amino acids. The CDR3 loop is CASRPGLGANVLTF. The CDR3 nucleotides read TGTGCCAGCAGACCAGGGCTTGGGGCCAACGTCCTGACTTTC.

This clonotype was detected many times. The chain carries TRBV27 and TRBJ2-2, with 11 bases matching TRBD2. The V and J ends lost 2 bases and 8 bases, in that order; junction bases with no gene match: 10. The germline V gene has CDR1 MNHEY and CDR2 SMNVEV (reference sequence). The CDR3 runs to 17 residues. The CDR3 sequence is CASSLTSGSLNVGELFF. CDR3 nucleotide sequence: TGTGCCAGCAGTTTAACTAGCGGGAGCCTAAATGTTGGGGAGCTGTTTTTT.

V usage is TRBV20-1 and J usage is TRBJ2-2, with 8 bases lining up with TRBD1. Germline loops: CDR1 DFQATT, CDR2 SNEGSKA (reference sequence). The CDR3 contains 15 residues. V shed 3 bases, J shed 2 bases, and the junction held 5 bases outside the gene matches. CDR3 DNA sequence: TGCAGTGCTAGTCCCGGACAGGGAAACACCGGGGAGCTGTTTTTT. It specifies CSASPGQGNTGELFF.

V usage is TRBV7-8 and J usage is TRBJ2-2; D call uncertain. Trimming cost V 4 bases and J 4 bases, with 4 bases left between them. The germline V gene has CDR1 SGHVS and CDR2 FQNEAQ. The CDR3 is 12 residues long. DNA of the CDR3: TGTGCCAGCAGCTCCACCACCGGGGAGCTGTTTTTT. Its translation is CASSSTTGELFF.

There are a few counts of this clonotype. V gene TRBV29-1 combines with J gene TRBJ1-1; TRBD1 might be the D (6 bases). Germline V lookup: CDR1 SQVTM, CDR2 ANQGSEA. The CDR3 is made up of 16 amino acids. V shed 0 bases and J shed 1 base, with 15 bases lying between them. Here the CDR3 DNA reads TGCAGCGTTGAAGATCCCATGAAGGGACAGAACACTGAAGCTTTCTTT. It yields the protein CSVEDPMKGQNTEAFF.

This clonotype was counted between two and nine times. As DNA, the CDR3 is TGCGCCAGCAGCTTGGAGTCGGAGAGCTCCTACAATGAGCAGTTCTTC. Translated: CASSLESESSYNEQFF. V gene TRBV5-1 combines with J gene TRBJ2-1; D remains unclear. The germline CDR1 and CDR2 sequences are SGHRS and YFSETQ. This CDR3 spans 16 amino acids. Trimming took 0 bases from V and 0 from J, leaving 10 bases between them. Based on the CDR3 plus reference TRBV5-1 and TRBJ2-1, the full variable domain is KAGVTQTPRYLIKTRGQQVTLSCSPISGHRSVSWYQQTPGQGLQFLFEYFSETQRNKGNFPGRFSGRQFSNSRSEMNVSTLELGDSALYLCASSLESESSYNEQFFGPGTRLTVL.

Worth noting for this clonotype: An end of the junction differs from the germline gene, which may be a read error. The V and J genes are TRBV7-9 and TRBJ2-1, with a weak D call TRBD2 (5 bases). Germline CDR1 and CDR2: SEHNR and FQNEAQ (reference sequence). The CDR3 runs to 16 residues. The CDR3 sequence is CASSLAGSPLYNEQFF. CDR3 sequence (DNA): TGTGCCAGCAGCCTAGCTGGGAGTCCCCTCTACAATGAGCAGTTCTTC.

This chain uses TRBV20-1 with TRBJ2-1; a possible D gene is TRBD2 (6 bases). Germline lookup yields CDR1 DFQATT and CDR2 SNEGSKA (reference sequence). V was trimmed by 8 bases and J by 9 bases, leaving 17 bases between them. The CDR3 consists of 12 residues. In DNA, the CDR3 is TGCAGTTCCAAGCCGACTAGTGGTGAGCAGTTCTTC. This translates into CSSKPTSGEQFF.

This clonotype was counted a few times. The rearrangement uses TRBV10-3 and TRBJ2-1; TRBD1 agrees at 10 bases. The germline V gene has CDR1 ENHRY and CDR2 SYGVKD. J lost 4 bases, V lost 1 base, and 4 bases had no gene match. CDR3 length: 16 amino acids. The CDR3 DNA sequence: TGTGCCATCAGTGAGTTGACAGGGGGCGTATACAATGAGCAGTTCTTC. It specifies CAISELTGGVYNEQFF.

This clonotype appeared a few times. This chain uses TRBV12-3 or TRBV12-4 with TRBJ1-1; D might be TRBD1 (5 bases). V shed 6 bases and J shed 0 bases, with 11 bases lying between them. The CDR3 is 14 residues long. In nucleotides, the CDR3 is TGTGCCAGCAGGTCGGACACCCTGAACACTGAAGCTTTCTTT. Translated: CASRSDTLNTEAFF.

This chain uses TRBV29-1 with TRBJ2-3; 9 positions match TRBD1. The CDR3 is 13 amino acids. Germline-derived CDR1 and CDR2 are SQVTM and ANQGSEA. Trimming took 5 bases from V and 4 from J; bases not matched to a gene: 4. Here the CDR3 reads CSVPGQGADTQYF. CDR3 coding DNA: TGCAGCGTTCCGGGACAGGGAGCAGATACGCAGTATTTT.

The sample holds a few counts of this clonotype. The V gene is TRBV24-1, the J gene TRBJ2-3; possibly TRBD1 or TRBD2 for D (7 bases each). Per the germline V gene, CDR1 is KGHDR and CDR2 is SFDVKD. The CDR3 consists of 17 residues. V dropped 4 bases and J dropped 0 bases, with 16 bases sitting between them. The CDR3 nucleotides are TGTGCCACCAGTGAACTAAGCGGGACAGCTAGCACAGATACGCAGTATTTT. This codes for CATSELSGTASTDTQYF.

This clonotype was seen a handful of times. The chain carries TRBV5-5 and TRBJ2-3; D might be TRBD1 (7 bases). Trimming shortened V by 4 bases and J by 0 bases, and 15 bases separated the two germline ends. The CDR3 runs to 16 residues. Germline V gene sequence: CDR1 SGHKS, CDR2 YYEKEE (reference sequence). The CDR3 loop reads CASSDLRGTSTDTQYF. For the CDR3, the DNA is TGTGCCAGCAGCGACCTCAGGGGGACTAGCACAGATACGCAGTATTTT.

The chain links TRBV7-9 to TRBJ1-1; D may be TRBD1 (6 bases). The germline gives CDR1 SEHNR, CDR2 FQNEAQ (reference sequence). The CDR3 consists of 13 residues. The V and J ends lost 6 bases and 4 bases respectively, with 12 bases between them. CDR3 residues: CASRPTGTTEAFF. The CDR3 nucleotides read TGTGCCAGCAGACCGACAGGAACCACTGAAGCTTTCTTT.

The sample holds a few counts of this clonotype. The rearrangement links TRBV4-1 to TRBJ2-7; D unclear. Deletions cut 0 bases from V and 0 bases from J, with 12 bases between. CDR3 length equals 16 residues. Germline CDR1 and CDR2: MGHRA and YSYEKL. The CDR3 region is CASSQDPTRSSYEQYF. The CDR3 DNA sequence: TGCGCCAGCAGCCAAGATCCGACCAGGAGCTCCTACGAGCAGTACTTC.